The entry that follows covers one TCR beta chain sequence. Its specificity is unknown. The sample originates from a study of shared clonotypes between healthy human individuals. Study context: Sampling drew on donors who were a couple of women and three men aged 18 to 49. Study results and caveats: Depth of sequencing was expected to influence donor clonotype sharing. Memory subsets generally showed lower estimated richness than naive subsets. Sharing across several donors was seen in 4.5% to 5.5% of naive CD4 clonotypes.

Only in-frame clones appear in the TCRdb table, and some are missing; sequencing was by immunoSEQ multiplex PCR. This table holds 2,500,000 or so clones, 85% to 95% found once. Germline V gene data show CDR1 as SGHNT and CDR2 as YYREEE (reference sequence). Between the trimmed V and J ends, which lost 4 bases and 8 bases, there was a span of 12 bases. This CDR3 is 12 amino acids long. Sequencing used naive CD4+ T cells from PBMCs. Stated subset: CD45RA+ positively selected. The sequence was collected from a young man in good health. Some clones in this sample may be carry-over from other donors' samples. V gene TRBV5-4 combines with J gene TRBJ1-2, with D perhaps matching TRBD1 (6 bases). The CDR3 DNA follows: TGTGCCAGCAGCGCCAGGGGTCTCGGCTACACCTTC. Its protein is CASSARGLGYTF.